This is a list of T cell receptor beta chains from one sample in a study of T cells in tumors after PD-1 blockade. The repertoire was sequenced with immunoSEQ multiplex PCR; TCRdb's copy has only in-frame clones and lacks some. Here the sample spans some 13,000 clones, roughly two thirds being singletons. Source: tumor tissue, taken after anti-PD-1 treatment. The origin of the receptors is a human donor with cutaneous squamous cell carcinoma. Both conserved end residues are part of each CDR3. The D gene is left open where the match is weak. Size is omitted from some rows. Given values are once, few, many or a class for expanded clones.

v_call	d_call	clone_size	j_call	cdr3_nt	cdr3_aa
TRBV6-4	TRBD2	once	TRBJ2-3	TGTGCCAGCACTCCCACTAGCGGGGGGGACGATACGCAGTATTTT	CASTPTSGGDDTQYF
TRBV18	TRBD1	NA	TRBJ1-6	TGTGCCAGCTCACCACAGGGGGCCTCCTATAATTCACCCCTCCACTTT	CASSPQGASYNSPLHF
TRBV11-3	TRBD1	NA	TRBJ2-1	TGTGCCAGCAGCCACATGAACAGGGGAATCGACAATGAGCAGTTCTTC	CASSHMNRGIDNEQFF
TRBV18	TRBD1	NA	TRBJ1-4	TGTGCCAGCTCAAGGGACAGGGGGGAAAAACTGTTTTTT	CASSRDRGEKLFF
TRBV4-3	TRBD2	medium-sized	TRBJ2-7	TGCGCCAGCAGCCTTCATAGCGGGCTCACCTACGAGCAGTACTTC	CASSLHSGLTYEQYF
TRBV12-3/TRBV12-4	TRBD2	NA	TRBJ2-1	TGTGCCAGCAGTTGGGGACTAGCGGGACCGCAGTTCTTC	CASSWGLAGPQFF
TRBV3-1/TRBV3-2	NA	NA	TRBJ1-4	TGTGCCAGCAGCCAAGGGCGAACGGTGGGAAAACTGTTTTTT	CASSQGRTVGKLFF
TRBV3-1/TRBV3-2	TRBD1	NA	TRBJ1-5	TGTGCCAGCAGCCAAGCCTATACAGGGGACTCAGGCAATCAGCCCCAGCATTTT	CASSQAYTGDSGNQPQHF
TRBV4-1	TRBD2	NA	TRBJ2-7	TGCGCCAGCAGCCAGGCCGGGACTAGCGGATCCTACGAGCAGTACTTC	CASSQAGTSGSYEQYF
TRBV11-2	NA	once	TRBJ2-7	TGTGCCAGCAGCTTTTCGCGGCAGGCTGGCTACGAGCAGTACTTC	CASSFSRQAGYEQYF
TRBV4-1	NA	NA	TRBJ2-3	TGCGCCAGCAGCCAAGCTACCAGCAAAACAGATACGCAGTATTTT	CASSQATSKTDTQYF
TRBV10-1	TRBD1	NA	TRBJ2-7	TGCGCCAGCAGTGCGAAAGACAGGGTCTGCGAGCAGTACTTC	CASSAKDRVCEQYF
TRBV19	NA	NA	TRBJ1-5	TGTGCCAGTAGTATCCCGGGGGGGCAAATGAGCAATCAGCCCCAGCATTTT	CASSIPGGQMSNQPQHF
TRBV29-1	TRBD1	NA	TRBJ2-1	TGCAGCGTCCGGACAGGGACAACAAACAATGAGCAGTTCTTC	CSVRTGTTNNEQFF
TRBV29-1	NA	NA	TRBJ1-2	TGCAGCGTTGCCGGGGATGGGGTCTCTGGCTACACCTTC	CSVAGDGVSGYTF
TRBV18	NA	NA	TRBJ1-2	TGTGCCAGCTCACCACCTACAGAGAGCTATGGCTACACCTTC	CASSPPTESYGYTF
TRBV6-1	TRBD2	NA	TRBJ2-7	TGTGCCAGCAGTGAAATTGCGGGGGGCCACTACGAGCAGTACTTC	CASSEIAGGHYEQYF
TRBV5-4	TRBD1	medium-sized	TRBJ1-1	TGTGCCAGCAGCCACAGGGGTGGTGGCACTGAAGCTTTCTTT	CASSHRGGGTEAFF
TRBV5-1	NA	NA	TRBJ1-3	TGCGCCAGCAGCCCTGGACAGCCGAGCTCTGGAAACACCATATATTTT	CASSPGQPSSGNTIYF
TRBV3-1/TRBV3-2	NA	NA	TRBJ2-7	TGTGCCAGCAGCCAGAGTAGCGGCTCCTACGAGCAGTACTTC	CASSQSSGSYEQYF
TRBV18	NA	NA	TRBJ1-4	TGTGCCAGCTCACCGGGGTTAGGCGAAAAACTGTTTTTT	CASSPGLGEKLFF
TRBV18	TRBD2	few	TRBJ2-1	TGTGCCAGCTCACCCCGCGGGACTAGCGTCAATGAGCAGTTCTTC	CASSPRGTSVNEQFF
TRBV4-1	TRBD2	large	TRBJ2-2	TGCGCCAGCAGCCTGGGAAGCGGGGGTCCCTTCGGGGAGCTGTTTTTT	CASSLGSGGPFGELFF
TRBV6-2/TRBV6-3	TRBD1	NA	TRBJ1-2	TGTGCCAGCAGTTACCCCAGCTCGGGACAGCCGAACTATGGCTACACCTTC	CASSYPSSGQPNYGYTF
TRBV2	NA	once	TRBJ2-7	TGTGCCAGCAGTGAAGCGAACGGCTCCTACGAGCAGTACTTC	CASSEANGSYEQYF
TRBV24-1	NA	NA	TRBJ2-3	TGTGCCACCAGTGATTTGTGGGGAGACGGCACAGATACGCAGTATTTT	CATSDLWGDGTDTQYF
TRBV6-5	TRBD1	NA	TRBJ2-1	TGTGCCAGCAGTCCGACAGGGGATGAGCAGTTCTTC	CASSPTGDEQFF
TRBV6-1	NA	NA	TRBJ2-7	TGTGCCAGCAGTGAGGGTTACGAGCAGTACTTC	CASSEGYEQYF